This note documents a single T cell receptor (beta chain) sequence. The data derive from a study of blood T cell repertoires in COVID-19. The CDR3 is made up of 15 amino acids. Unmatched junction bases numbered 6, after V lost 3 bases and J lost 8 bases. Germline V gene sequence: CDR1 SGHAT, CDR2 FQNNGV. Clones were read by immunoSEQ multiplex PCR, and TCRdb kept only the in-frame ones, dropping some. The data show 200,000 to 250,000 clones, less than 85% seen once. The receptor was derived from an elderly woman with acute or convalescent COVID-19. The chain has TRBV11-2 and TRBJ1-4; 10 bases line up with TRBD1. Sequencing was performed on peripheral blood. The CDR3 sequence is CASSFRQGAGEKLFF. Written as DNA, the CDR3 is TGTGCCAGCAGCTTCAGACAGGGGGCGGGGGAAAAACTGTTTTTT.